The 7 T cell receptor beta chains listed next were all sequenced from one sample in a study of blood T cell repertoires in COVID-19. The data were produced by immunoSEQ multiplex PCR, yet TCRdb's version contains in-frame clones alone and is incomplete. The sample has about 160,000 clones; approximately 88% are singletons. Input material: peripheral blood. Every receptor here comes from a man aged 60-69 years with acute or convalescent COVID-19.

This clone was seen a handful of times. V gene TRBV7-2 combines with J gene TRBJ2-1, with D perhaps TRBD1 (5 bases). CDR1 is SGHTA and CDR2 is FQGNSA in the germline V gene. The CDR3 totals 16 residues. V was pared by 5 bases and J by 4 bases, with 18 bases between. CDR3 sequence: CASSPGWGSRYNEQFF. The CDR3 DNA reads TGTGCCAGCAGCCCCGGTTGGGGCTCTAGGTACAATGAGCAGTTCTTC.

The V call is TRBV6-5, the J call TRBJ2-5, with D maybe TRBD2 (6 bases). Germline V lookup: CDR1 MNHEY, CDR2 SVGAGI. The CDR3 runs 15 residues. Trimming took 0 bases from V and 4 from J, leaving 12 bases between them. This chain's CDR3 is CASSYSGGSRETQYF. DNA of the CDR3: TGTGCCAGCAGTTACTCGGGGGGTTCGCGAGAGACCCAGTACTTC.

This chain uses TRBV2 with TRBJ1-2; the match to TRBD1 covers 12 bases. Germline trimming cut 6 bases from V and 6 bases from J; bases unmatched to any gene: 11. This CDR3 spans 16 amino acids. Germline lookup yields CDR1 SNHLY and CDR2 FYNNEI. CDR3 residues: CASSMGTGGSWDGYTF. CDR3 DNA: TGTGCCAGCAGCATGGGGACAGGGGGCTCCTGGGATGGCTACACCTTC.

The table lists this clone with a few counts. The CDR3 DNA follows: TGCGCCAGCAGAGCCGGGACAGGGGCGGGGAACACTGAAGCTTTCTTT. It encodes CASRAGTGAGNTEAFF. The V gene is TRBV5-1, the J gene TRBJ1-1; 10 nucleotides match TRBD1. This CDR3 is built from 16 residues. Looked up from germline, CDR1 is SGHRS and CDR2 is YFSETQ. V shed 5 bases, J shed 1 base, and the junction held 8 bases outside the gene matches. Full variable domain (missing parts from reference TRBV5-1 and TRBJ1-1): KAGVTQTPRYLIKTRGQQVTLSCSPISGHRSVSWYQQTPGQGLQFLFEYFSETQRNKGNFPGRFSGRQFSNSRSEMNVSTLELGDSALYLCASRAGTGAGNTEAFFGQGTRLTVV.

The chain carries TRBV30 and TRBJ1-1; D perhaps matches TRBD1 (6 bases). The germline V gene encodes CDR1 GTSNPN and CDR2 SVGIG (reference sequence). With 0 bases removed from V and 12 bases from J, the gap between germline ends came to 14 bases. This CDR3 has 12 residues. CDR3 residues: CAWSVTGMKTFF. The CDR3 nucleotides read TGTGCCTGGAGTGTAACAGGGATGAAGACTTTCTTT.

This chain uses TRBV5-5 with TRBJ1-1, with D perhaps matching TRBD1 (6 bases). Per germline, CDR1 SGHKS and CDR2 YYEKEE (reference sequence). The CDR3 length is 14 residues. Deletions cut 1 base from V and 1 base from J, with 8 bases between. The DNA for the CDR3 is TGTGCCAGCAGCTTGTGGGGGCCGAACACTGAAGCTTTCTTT. Translated: CASSLWGPNTEAFF. Drawing the rest from reference TRBV5-5 and TRBJ1-1, the complete variable domain is DAGVTQSPTHLIKTRGQQVTLRCSPISGHKSVSWYQQVLGQGPQFIFQYYEKEERGRGNFPDRFSARQFPNYSSELNVNALLLGDSALYLCASSLWGPNTEAFFGQGTRLTVV.

The rearrangement uses TRBV6-6 and TRBJ2-4; D possibly corresponds to TRBD1 (6 bases). The CDR3 covers 16 residues. The V end was cut by 0 bases, the J end by 0 bases, with 9 bases between. Germline CDR1 MNHNY, CDR2 SVGAGI (reference sequence). DNA of the CDR3: TGTGCCAGCAGTTACTCGGCAGGGGTAGCCAAAAACATTCAGTACTTC. Protein: CASSYSAGVAKNIQYF.